The entry below describes one TCR beta chain. With 5 bases clipped from V and 3 bases from J, the junction kept 5 bases outside the gene matches. The CDR3 extends over 15 amino acids. CDR1 LNHDA and CDR2 SQIVND come from the germline V gene (reference sequence). The data originate from a study of patients and donors after allogeneic stem cell transplantation. MiXCR, run by TCRdb on the RT-PCR reads, gives a single entry per CDR3 protein. The sample has around 27,000 distinct CDR3 sequences, about 8% seen once. This clonotype was obtained from a human donor who was either an allogeneic HSCT recipient or a stem cell or donor lymphocyte infusion donor (not recorded which). It is not recorded whose cells these are; they may come from a transplant donor. The sequenced sample was blood, either unsorted or a sorted T cell fraction (not recorded which). The V call is TRBV19, the J call TRBJ2-5; 11 bases are shared with TRBD1. The CDR3 sequence: CASSPPGQGEETQYF. The CDR3 nucleotides are TGTGCCAGTAGTCCTCCGGGACAGGGGGAAGAGACCCAGTACTTC.